The present T cell receptor (beta chain) was sequenced within a study of blood T cell repertoires in COVID-19. Study background: The United States, Italy and Spain provided the acute and convalescent COVID-19 samples. Nucleic acid was either cDNA or gDNA, and it came from T cells, B-cell-depleted T cells, or PBMCs.

Trimming took 1 base from V and 5 from J, leaving 17 bases between them. The CDR3 contains 16 residues. Per the germline V gene, CDR1 is LGHNA and CDR2 is YNFKEQ. The method was immunoSEQ multiplex PCR; TCRdb's version includes in-frame clones alone and lacks a portion of them. The sample shows approximately 170,000 clones, around 79% of them seen only once. Allocation to cohorts depended on clinical history reported by the participants. The chain couples TRBV4-2 to TRBJ2-5, with a tentative D call TRBD2 (5 bases). The sample taken for sequencing was PBMCs or T cells enriched from blood (not recorded which). The receptor was derived from a woman aged 70-85 years in a cohort exposed to, infected with or recovered from COVID-19 (not recorded which). DNA for the CDR3: TGTGCCAGCAGCCAAGCTGGAGGACCCGCTGGGGAGACCCAGTACTTC. It specifies CASSQAGGPAGETQYF.